What follows are 13 T cell receptor beta chains derived from one specimen sequenced in a study of blood T cell repertoires in COVID-19. Some clones are missing from TCRdb's copy, which holds only in-frame ones; the method was immunoSEQ multiplex PCR. The data contain more than 65,000 clones, around nine tenths of them singletons. Sequenced material: peripheral blood. The receptors here all came from a human donor in a cohort sampled during active COVID-19.

This clone was picked up a small number of times. The chain has TRBV9 and TRBJ1-2; D remains unclear. Germline V gene data show CDR1 as SGDLS and CDR2 as YYNGEE. The CDR3 has 14 amino acids. The ends were cut back, 0 bases at V and 8 bases at J, with 14 bases in the middle. The DNA for the CDR3 is TGTGCCAGCAGCGTAGATGGCCGTCCCGGGGGCTACACCTTC. This gives the protein CASSVDGRPGGYTF. Full variable domain (outside the CDR3, taken from reference TRBV9 and TRBJ1-2): DSGVTQTPKHLITATGQRVTLRCSPRSGDLSVYWYQQSLDQGLQFLIQYYNGEERAKGNILERFSAQQFPDLHSELNLSSLELGDSALYFCASSVDGRPGGYTFGSGTRLTVV.

The V and J genes are TRBV28 and TRBJ1-5; 7 bases match TRBD1. This CDR3 contains 14 residues. V lost 7 bases, J lost 0 bases, and 3 bases stayed unmatched. Germline values: CDR1 MDHEN, CDR2 SYDVKM. The chain's CDR3 is CASTRGYSNQPQHF. The DNA of the CDR3 is TGTGCCAGCACCAGGGGGTATAGCAATCAGCCCCAGCATTTT.

Comment on this clone: Because the CDR3 is missing its conserved closing phenylalanine or tryptophan, this is likely a read error. The DNA is left out, because the CDR3 cannot be placed on it with certainty; the CDR3 is given as TCRdb lists it. This rearrangement joins TRBV21-1 to TRBJ1-6; the table's D call, TRBD1, was not checked against the DNA. TRBV21-1 is tagged as a pseudogene. The CDR3 region is 12 residues in length, termini included. CDR3 sequence reads: CASSFGGDRVLI.

The rearrangement links TRBV30 to TRBJ1-6; unclear D gene. Looked up from germline, CDR1 is GTSNPN and CDR2 is SVGIG (reference sequence). The CDR3 contains 14 residues. Trimming took off 0 bases at V and 5 bases at J, with 8 bases between the two ends. CDR3 in DNA: TGTGCCTGGAGTGTTCGGGGAAATAATTCACCCCTCCACTTT. This translates into CAWSVRGNNSPLHF.

The chain employs TRBV11-1 and TRBJ2-1, with 7 bases that match TRBD2. Per the germline V gene, CDR1 is SGHAT and CDR2 is FQDESV (reference sequence). Germline trimming cut 3 bases from V and 8 bases from J; bases unmatched to any gene: 10. The CDR3 length is 15 residues. The CDR3 DNA sequence: TGTGCCAGCAGCTTGGGAGGGAGTGGGTACGATGAGCAGTTCTTC. This codes for CASSLGGSGYDEQFF.

The chain employs TRBV4-1 and TRBJ1-2, with 7 bases lining up with TRBD1. CDR1 and CDR2 from the germline V gene are MGHRA and YSYEKL. V trimming: 4 bases; J trimming: 5 bases; junction bases outside the gene matches: 10. The CDR3 loop spans 15 amino acids. CDR3 residues: CASSPSQGVVYGYTF. CDR3 nucleotide sequence: TGCGCCAGCAGCCCTTCTCAGGGGGTTGTTTATGGCTACACCTTC.

J is TRBJ1-1 and V is TRBV29-1; no definite D call. This CDR3 contains 11 residues. The germline V gene has CDR1 SQVTM and CDR2 ANQGSEA. Trimming took 6 bases from V and 3 from J, leaving 8 bases between them. The CDR3 DNA is TGCAGCGTACCTCGGGACACTGAAGCTTTCTTT. As protein: CSVPRDTEAFF.

The V call is TRBV7-5, the J call TRBJ2-1; the DNA was not used to check the table's D call, TRBD1. TRBV7-5 is tagged as a pseudogene. This CDR3 is built from 15 residues. This chain's CDR3 is CVRSFRGQGCNEQFF. In nucleotides, the CDR3 is TGTGTCAGAAGCTTTAGGGGACAGGGGTGCAATGAGCAGTTCTTC.

J is TRBJ2-7 and V is TRBV6-6, with 14 bases lining up with TRBD2. V gave up 3 bases and J gave up 6 bases; unmatched junction bases: 7. Germline loops: CDR1 MNHNY, CDR2 SVGAGI (reference sequence). This CDR3 is 16 amino acids long. CDR3 region: CASSYSGTSGGGEQYF. The CDR3 coding sequence is TGTGCCAGCAGTTATTCCGGGACTAGCGGGGGTGGCGAGCAGTACTTC.

This chain links TRBV2 with TRBJ2-7; D remains ambiguous. The CDR3 is made up of 14 amino acids. The V gene lost 7 bases and the J gene lost 2 bases, with 15 bases spanning the gap. Germline CDR1 reads SNHLY; CDR2 reads FYNNEI. CDR3 DNA: TGTGCCAGCAACCGGCAGGCTACAGCCTACGAGCAGTACTTC. Its translation: CASNRQATAYEQYF. The full variable domain, rest sourced from reference TRBV2 and TRBJ2-7, is EPEVTQTPSHQVTQMGQEVILRCVPISNHLYFYWYRQILGQKVEFLVSFYNNEISEKSEIFDDQFSVERPDGSNFTLKIRSTKLEDSAMYFCASNRQATAYEQYFGPGTRLTVT.

The chain couples TRBV25-1 to TRBJ1-2; TRBD1 matches 10 bases. The CDR3 covers 14 residues. The germline V gene encodes CDR1 MGHDK and CDR2 SYGVNS. With V trimmed by 4 bases and J by 4 bases, 3 bases remained unmatched. CDR3 nucleotides: TGTGCCAGCAGTGGATGGACAGGGGGCTATGGCTACACCTTC. Protein: CASSGWTGGYGYTF.

The rearrangement links TRBV6-2 or TRBV6-3 to TRBJ1-6; D might be TRBD1 (6 bases). V lost 6 bases and J lost 4, with 16 bases in between. This CDR3 has 16 residues. The germline gives CDR1 MNHEY, CDR2 SVGEGT. DNA for the CDR3: TGTGCCAGCAGCCCTATGAGGACAGATTATAATTCACCCCTCCACTTT. It encodes CASSPMRTDYNSPLHF.

V usage is TRBV9 and J usage is TRBJ1-5; no clear D. The CDR3 loop spans 17 amino acids. Deletions cut 0 bases from V and 0 bases from J, with 13 bases between. CDR1 is SGDLS and CDR2 is YYNGEE in the germline V gene. The CDR3 DNA sequence: TGTGCCAGCAGCGTAGATGGAGGATACTATAGCAATCAGCCCCAGCATTTT. This translates into CASSVDGGYYSNQPQHF.